The 7 T cell receptor beta chains below were found in one sample sequenced in a study of shared clonotypes between healthy human individuals. Generated by immunoSEQ multiplex PCR, the TCRdb table keeps only in-frame clones and is missing some. The sample has about 2,200,000 clones, 85% to 95% seen once. Terminally differentiated effector memory CD45RA+ cells were excluded by CCR7 positive selection of CD45RO-negative cells. Sample: naive CD8+ T cells from PBMCs. These receptors were obtained from a man aged 18 to 35 in good health. Some clones in this sample may be carry-over from other donors' samples.

The gene calls are TRBV27 and TRBJ2-3; 9 positions agree with TRBD1. V trimming: 4 bases; J trimming: 14 bases; junction bases outside the gene matches: 7. This CDR3 has 12 residues. The germline V gene has CDR1 MNHEY and CDR2 SMNVEV (reference sequence). CDR3 region: CASSSPGTGMYF. CDR3 in DNA: TGTGCCAGCAGTTCGCCCGGGACAGGGATGTATTTT.

The gene calls are TRBV4-1 and TRBJ1-1; tentative D call: TRBD1 (5 bases). In germline, CDR1 is MGHRA, CDR2 YSYEKL. CDR3 length: 14 residues. With 2 bases removed from V and 6 bases from J, the gap between germline ends came to 13 bases. CDR3 loop: CASSQSGDYPEAFF. CDR3 coding DNA: TGCGCCAGCAGCCAAAGCGGGGACTATCCTGAAGCTTTCTTT.

This chain connects TRBV4-3 to TRBJ1-5; TRBD1 matches 7 bases. V was clipped by 4 bases and J by 6 bases; unmatched bases: 9. Per germline, CDR1 LGHNA and CDR2 YSLEER. This CDR3 has 15 amino acids. As DNA, the CDR3 is TGCGCCAGCAGCCGCCTTACAGGGGTTGGTCAGCCCCAGCATTTT. Amino acid sequence: CASSRLTGVGQPQHF.

The chain combines TRBV28 with TRBJ2-5; 15 nucleotides agree with TRBD2. The DNA end favors TRBJ2-7, so the J call may be wrong. CDR1 MDHEN and CDR2 SYDVKM come from the germline V gene. This CDR3 has 15 amino acids. CDR3 DNA: TGTGCCAGCAGTTCCGGACTAGCGGGAGGGTACGAGCAGTACTTC. It encodes CASSSGLAGGYEQYF.

In the case of this clone: Other DNA sequences from this sample encode an identical CDR3 as well. The chain joins TRBV6-5 to TRBJ2-7; 8 nucleotides line up with TRBD1. Germline assignment: CDR1 MNHEY and CDR2 SVGAGI. Trimming at V came to 1 base and at J to 2 bases, leaving 4 bases not matched to a gene. This CDR3 is 15 amino acids long. CDR3 in DNA: TGTGCCAGCAGTTACTTTGGACAGGGAGCCTACGAGCAGTACTTC. Protein sequence: CASSYFGQGAYEQYF.

The CDR3 region has the DNA TGTGCCACCAGCTACTCAAACGACAATGAGCAGTTCTTC. Translation gives CATSYSNDNEQFF. The V gene is TRBV15, the J gene TRBJ2-1; D ambiguous. The CDR3 covers 13 residues. Germline V lookup: CDR1 LNHNV, CDR2 YYDKDF (reference sequence). V dropped 5 bases and J dropped 5 bases, with 10 bases sitting between them.

Turning to this clone: The sample carries other DNA sequences with the same CDR3. The chain joins TRBV7-9 to TRBJ2-7; unclear D gene. The CDR3 loop spans 12 amino acids. Trimming cost V 1 base and J 7 bases, with 8 bases left between them. Per germline, CDR1 SEHNR and CDR2 FQNEAQ (reference sequence). As DNA, the CDR3 is TGTGCCAGCAGCTTAGGCTCTGGGGAGCAGTACTTC. This codes for CASSLGSGEQYF.